This TCR beta chain came from a study of technical replicates of blood from several donors. Assay: immunoSEQ multiplex PCR; the TCRdb copy retains only in-frame clones and omits some. The table lists about 14,000 clones, roughly 80% of them singletons. The CDR3 contains 16 residues. Trimming removed 2 bases from V and 5 bases from J; junction bases left unmatched: 8. Germline CDR1 reads SGHAT; CDR2 reads FQNNGV. The sequence came from a human donor in good health. The V gene is TRBV11-2, the J gene TRBJ2-4; 8 bases align to TRBD2. Sequenced sample: PBMCs. This CDR3 reads CASSLSTGGDQNIQYF. The CDR3 nucleotides are TGTGCCAGCAGCTTATCGACGGGAGGGGACCAAAACATTCAGTACTTC.